Each of the 7 T cell receptor beta chains below was sequenced from the same sample in a study of cytomegalovirus exposure and HLA in healthy donors. The PCR had 60 Vbeta and 13 Jbeta primers. Profiling relied on immunoSEQ multiplex PCR, and the TCRdb table lists in-frame clones only, not all of them. The data hold about 140,000 clones, with approximately 67% observed a single time. Sequenced sample: PBMCs. The receptor set was obtained from a woman in her sixties in good health and CMV-seronegative.

The chain couples TRBV6-4 to TRBJ2-1; possibly TRBD2 for D (6 bases). From germline, CDR1 is MRHNA and CDR2 SNTAGT. CDR3 length: 14 residues. V dropped 3 bases and J dropped 3 bases, with 9 bases sitting between them. The CDR3 region is CASSELAFYNEQFF. DNA for the CDR3: TGTGCCAGCAGTGAACTAGCCTTCTACAATGAGCAGTTCTTC.

This chain uses TRBV7-3 with TRBJ2-5; 12 bases match TRBD2. V shed 6 bases, J shed 5 bases, and the junction held 13 bases outside the gene matches. This CDR3 is built from 17 residues. From germline, CDR1 is SGHTA and CDR2 FQGTGA. As DNA, the CDR3 is TGTGCCAGCAGAACAGGGGGCCTAGCGGGAGGGATCGAGACCCAGTACTTC. Amino acids: CASRTGGLAGGIETQYF.

This clone was seen only a few times. This chain links TRBV7-3 with TRBJ2-7; tentative D call: TRBD1 (5 bases). Germline V CDR1 and CDR2: SGHTA, FQGTGA. Trimming took off 2 bases at V and 6 bases at J, with 11 bases between the two ends. The CDR3 loop spans 13 amino acids. DNA of the CDR3: TGTGCCAGCAGCTTACAGGGAAAACGCGAGCAGTACTTC. Protein product: CASSLQGKREQYF.

The chain couples TRBV7-9 to TRBJ2-1; 9 nucleotides align to TRBD2. This CDR3 contains 16 residues. Per germline, CDR1 SEHNR and CDR2 FQNEAQ (reference sequence). The trim removed 3 bases at V and 7 bases at J, leaving 10 bases unmatched. The CDR3 DNA follows: TGTGCCAGCAGCTTCTCTAGCGGGACAAAGAGGAATGAGCAGTTCTTC. This sequence encodes CASSFSSGTKRNEQFF.

The chain joins TRBV4-2 to TRBJ2-7; D is perhaps TRBD2 (7 bases). Germline V gene lookup returns CDR1 LGHNA and CDR2 YNFKEQ. This CDR3 is 16 amino acids long. V shed 2 bases and J shed 2 bases, with 16 bases lying between them. The CDR3 here is CASSQNGAGAAYEQYF. The CDR3 bases are TGTGCCAGCAGCCAAAATGGGGCGGGGGCAGCCTACGAGCAGTACTTC.

Here the CDR3 reads CASSEDRGDEKLFF. CDR3 sequence (DNA): TGTGCCAGCAGTGAGGACAGGGGCGATGAAAAACTGTTTTTT. This chain connects TRBV28 to TRBJ1-4; 9 bases are a match to TRBD1. The V gene's germline CDR1 is MDHEN and CDR2 SYDVKM. V gave up 5 bases and J gave up 6 bases; unmatched junction bases: 4. This CDR3 has 14 amino acids.

In regard to this clone: Its ends do not fully match the called genes, so a read error is possible. Other DNA sequences in this specimen translate into the identical CDR3. The J gene is TRBJ1-2, the V gene TRBV28; D remains ambiguous. Germline V lookup: CDR1 MDHEN, CDR2 SYDVKM. The CDR3 is made up of 13 amino acids. The DNA for the CDR3 is TGCGCCAGCAGTTTTAACCGGGACTATGGCTACACCTTC. It codes for CASSFNRDYGYTF.